The following is a T cell receptor beta chain sequence with its context. It has no known antigen specificity. The junction shows a germline mismatch at one end, possibly a read error. This record comes from a study of T cells in Graves' hyperthyroidism and ophthalmopathy (dated by TCRdb to about 2019). About the investigation overall: Peripheral blood samples were taken at the time of initial diagnosis, prior to any treatment. According to the paper, TCR Vbeta CDR3 sequencing was carried out on 135 peripheral blood samples, which came from fewer than 50 ophthalmopathy, approximately 78 hyperthyroidism and approximately 17 progressor patients. An independent validation cohort of under 20 hyperthyroidism patients and approximately 15 patients who later progressed to ophthalmopathy tested prospective prediction of ophthalmopathy. A discovery cohort of about 100 patients, fewer than 50 with Graves' ophthalmopathy and 57 with stable Graves' hyperthyroidism, was used to find distinguishing TCR V-J signatures. Once sampling was done, hyperthyroidism patients were given methimazole at a starting dose of 30 mg daily, whereas ophthalmopathy patients were given high-dose intravenous methylprednisolone. The study also compared thyroid tissue and blood T-cell repertoires from five or six Graves' hyperthyroidism patients. The 75 to 100 discovery patients were randomly divided into training and test sets at a 7:3 ratio. Overall study outcomes, separate from this receptor: No statistical method was used to set the sample size in advance, and investigators knew the group allocation. In cross-validation, a model built on a 13 V-J signature told ophthalmopathy apart from stable hyperthyroidism with 85% to 90% sensitivity and approximately 81% specificity, and in testing the same model reached 80%/75%. In validation, the model predicted progression to ophthalmopathy with 55% to 71% sensitivity and approximately 78% specificity, a median of about 6 months before onset. Blood samples also contained most of the expanded thyroid clonotypes (frequency above 0.001), which suggests that blood repertoires may reflect thyroid immune responses.

The germline V gene (reference sequence) sets CDR1 to LGHDT and CDR2 to YNNKEL. CDR3 length: 11 amino acids, cysteine to phenylalanine. CDR3 DNA only is kept here, 33 bases in frame from base 1. The TCR beta CDR3 regions were amplified from RNA transcripts. The first round of RT-PCR for the TCR CDR3 was performed with the HTBI primer set and the Qiagen OneStep RT-PCR kit. Libraries were constructed in a second round of multiplex PCR, after which size selection and purification were performed. Libraries were sequenced paired-end with 100 bp reads on an Illumina HiSeq2000. The study's processing was this. SOAPnuke was used to process the raw data, throwing out any read that contained adapters or uncalled bases, had a mean Phred below 15, or lacked an exact constant-primer or identifier match. COPE v1.2.5 was used to merge high-quality paired reads, and clonotypes were defined as unique nucleotide sequences. MiTCR v1.1 was used to align the clonotypes against IMGT TRBV, TRBD and TRBJ reference segments. The analysis included only V-J combinations with a frequency above 0.0001, which together covered roughly 99% of the repertoires. The TCS score was defined as the ratio of F50 (clonal expansion) to E x V (chaos), calculated using BLOSUM62-based TCRdist between CDR3 peptides within each V-J. Welch's t-statistics and random forest reduced roughly 500 V-J features to 10 to 15, which were used in a naive Bayes classifier (R e1071). TCRdb handled the public reads itself, with Q25 trimming in fastp and clone calling in MiXCR, and kept productive beta chains. When rows share a CDR3 protein, they turn into one entry using the most common DNA and genes. The V and J calls come from TCRdb's annotation, not from the publication. The sample yields about 400,000 distinct CDR3 sequences; more than 13% were counted once. Approximately 29% of the sample lies in the top ten.

Moderately to severely active disease, a Clinical Activity Score of at least 3, a NOSPECS grade of at least 4, and a duration under 3 months were present in ophthalmopathy patients. Patients with uncontrolled infections, other autoimmune diseases, pregnancy or lactation were excluded. Diagnoses relied on clinical symptoms, serum thyroxine and TRAb, thyroid ultrasound and orbital computed tomography. PBMCs were separated from roughly 9.3 ml of fresh peripheral blood using Ficoll-Paque density gradient centrifugation. Total RNA was extracted using Trizol reagent, and RNA quality was assessed on an Agilent 2100 Bioanalyzer.

The sequence came from a man over 45 with Graves' ophthalmopathy. Recombination joined TRBV3-1 with TRBJ1-2; a tentative D call is TRBD1 (5 bases match). The sequenced sample consisted of blood. The CDR3 region has the sequence CASSQEVSRAF. The DNA sequence reads TGTGCCAGCAGCCAAGAAGTGAGCAGGGCCTTC.